The source of this TCR beta chain is a study of somatic mutations in cytotoxic T cells in rheumatoid arthritis. Profiling relied on immunoSEQ multiplex PCR, and the TCRdb table lists in-frame clones only, not all of them. Of 20,000 or so clones in the sample, around 79% were seen once. In germline, CDR1 is SGHVS, CDR2 FNYEAQ. Unmatched junction bases numbered 6, after V lost 4 bases and J lost 4 bases. The CDR3 spans 16 residues. Separation of CD4+ and CD8+ cells was performed by positive magnetic bead selection, and purity was verified by flow cytometry. The specimen was CD8+ T cells sorted from blood. The source of this sequence is a woman between 50 and 59 years old in good health. This chain joins TRBV7-6 and TRBJ2-3; TRBD1 aligns across 12 bases. CDR3 protein: CASSSVGQGAADTQYF. CDR3 DNA sequence: TGTGCCAGCAGCTCAGTGGGACAGGGGGCCGCAGATACGCAGTATTTT.